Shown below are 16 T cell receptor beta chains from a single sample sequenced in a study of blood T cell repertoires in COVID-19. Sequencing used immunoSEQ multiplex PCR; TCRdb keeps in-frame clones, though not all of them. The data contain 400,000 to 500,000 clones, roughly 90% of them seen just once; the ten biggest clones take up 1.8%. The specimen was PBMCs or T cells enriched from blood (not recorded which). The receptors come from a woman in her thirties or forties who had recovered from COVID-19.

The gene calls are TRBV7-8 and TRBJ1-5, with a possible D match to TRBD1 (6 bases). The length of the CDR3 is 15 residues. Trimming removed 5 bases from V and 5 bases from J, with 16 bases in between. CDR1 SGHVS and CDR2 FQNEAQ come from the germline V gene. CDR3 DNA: TGTGCCAGCAGCGCGCAGGGGATCGGTTATCAGCCCCAGCATTTT. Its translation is CASSAQGIGYQPQHF.

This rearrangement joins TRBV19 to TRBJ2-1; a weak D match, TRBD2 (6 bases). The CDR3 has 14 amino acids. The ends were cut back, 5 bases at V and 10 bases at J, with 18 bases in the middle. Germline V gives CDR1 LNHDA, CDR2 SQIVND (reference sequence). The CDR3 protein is CASSVTSEGTEQFF. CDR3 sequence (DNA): TGTGCCAGTAGTGTCACCTCGGAGGGGACCGAGCAGTTCTTC.

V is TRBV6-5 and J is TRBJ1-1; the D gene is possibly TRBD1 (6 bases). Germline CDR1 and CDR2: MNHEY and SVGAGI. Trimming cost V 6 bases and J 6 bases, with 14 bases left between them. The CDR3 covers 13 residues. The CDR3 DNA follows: TGTGCCAGCAGGGCTACAGGGACCGCTGAAGCTTTCTTT. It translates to CASRATGTAEAFF.

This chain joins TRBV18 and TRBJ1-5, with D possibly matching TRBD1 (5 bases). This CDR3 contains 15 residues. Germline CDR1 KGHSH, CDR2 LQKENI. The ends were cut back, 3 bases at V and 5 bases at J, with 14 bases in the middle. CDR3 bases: TGTGCCAGCTCACCGGGGCCAGCGGGGGATCAGCCCCAGCATTTT. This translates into CASSPGPAGDQPQHF.

The CDR3 DNA reads TGTGCCAGCAGCTACCTCGGGACTAGCGGGAGAGCTAATGAGCAGTTCTTC. Translated: CASSYLGTSGRANEQFF. V usage is TRBV5-4 and J usage is TRBJ2-1; the match to TRBD2 covers 14 bases. Per germline, CDR1 SGHNT and CDR2 YYREEE (reference sequence). This CDR3 is built from 17 residues. The junction had 9 bases not matched to a gene; V was cut back by 3 bases and J by 7 bases.

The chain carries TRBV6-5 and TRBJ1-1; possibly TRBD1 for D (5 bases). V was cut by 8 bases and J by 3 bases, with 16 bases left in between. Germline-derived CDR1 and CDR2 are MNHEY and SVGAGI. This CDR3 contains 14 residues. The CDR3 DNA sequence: TGTGCCAGCCGAAGTAGGGGTGGGTACACTGAAGCTTTCTTT. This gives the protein CASRSRGGYTEAFF.

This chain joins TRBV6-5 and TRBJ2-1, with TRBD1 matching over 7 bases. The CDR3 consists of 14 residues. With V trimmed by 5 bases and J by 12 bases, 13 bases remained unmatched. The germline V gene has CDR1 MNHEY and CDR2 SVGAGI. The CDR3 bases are TGTGCCAGCAGTAAGCCGGGACAGAGAAGTTCGCAGTTCTTC. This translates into CASSKPGQRSSQFF.

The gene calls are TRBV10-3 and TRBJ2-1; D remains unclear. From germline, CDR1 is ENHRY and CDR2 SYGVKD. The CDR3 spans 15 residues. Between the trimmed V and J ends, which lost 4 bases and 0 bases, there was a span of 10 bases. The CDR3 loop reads CAISVVLSSYNEQFF. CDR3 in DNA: TGTGCCATCAGTGTAGTCTTGAGCTCCTACAATGAGCAGTTCTTC.

CDR3 coding DNA: TGCGCCAGCCGCGGTACAGGGGGTGCCTACAATGAGCAGTTCTTC. As protein: CASRGTGGAYNEQFF. The rearrangement links TRBV5-1 to TRBJ2-1; 8 bases fit TRBD1. V trimming: 7 bases; J trimming: 2 bases; junction bases outside the gene matches: 8. The CDR3 runs 15 residues. CDR1 SGHRS and CDR2 YFSETQ come from the germline V gene.

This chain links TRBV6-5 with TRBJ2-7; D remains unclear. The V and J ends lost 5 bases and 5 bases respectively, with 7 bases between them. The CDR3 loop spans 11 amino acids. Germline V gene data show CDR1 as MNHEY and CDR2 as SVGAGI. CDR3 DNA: TGTGCCAGCAGTAACCTAAACGAGCAGTACTTC. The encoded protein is CASSNLNEQYF.

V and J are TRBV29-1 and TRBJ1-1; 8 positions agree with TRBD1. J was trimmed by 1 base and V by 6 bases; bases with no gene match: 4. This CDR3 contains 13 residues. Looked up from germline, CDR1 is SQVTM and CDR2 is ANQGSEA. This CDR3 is CSVRQGQNTEAFF. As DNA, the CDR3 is TGCAGCGTAAGACAGGGGCAGAACACTGAAGCTTTCTTT.

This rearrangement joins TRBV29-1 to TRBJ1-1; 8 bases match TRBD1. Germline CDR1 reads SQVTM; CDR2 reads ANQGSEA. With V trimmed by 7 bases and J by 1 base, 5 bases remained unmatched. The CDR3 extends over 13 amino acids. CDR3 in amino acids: CSERQGPNTEAFF. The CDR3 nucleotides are TGCAGCGAAAGACAGGGGCCGAACACTGAAGCTTTCTTT. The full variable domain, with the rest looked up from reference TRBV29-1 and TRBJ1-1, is SAVISQKPSRDICQRGTSLTIQCQVDSQVTMMFWYRQQPGQSLTLIATANQGSEATYESGFVIDKFPISRPNLTFSTLTVSNMSPEDSSIYLCSERQGPNTEAFFGQGTRLTVV.

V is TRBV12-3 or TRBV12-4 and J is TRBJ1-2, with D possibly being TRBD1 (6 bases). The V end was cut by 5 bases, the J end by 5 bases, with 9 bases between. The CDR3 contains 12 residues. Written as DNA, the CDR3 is TGTGCCAGCAGTCCAGGGGAATATGGCTACACCTTC. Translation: CASSPGEYGYTF.

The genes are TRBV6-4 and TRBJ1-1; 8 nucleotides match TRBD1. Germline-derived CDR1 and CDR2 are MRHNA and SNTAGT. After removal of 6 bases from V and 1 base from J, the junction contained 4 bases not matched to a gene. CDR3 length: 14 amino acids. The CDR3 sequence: CASRADRANTEAFF. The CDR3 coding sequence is TGTGCCAGCAGGGCGGACAGGGCGAACACTGAAGCTTTCTTT.

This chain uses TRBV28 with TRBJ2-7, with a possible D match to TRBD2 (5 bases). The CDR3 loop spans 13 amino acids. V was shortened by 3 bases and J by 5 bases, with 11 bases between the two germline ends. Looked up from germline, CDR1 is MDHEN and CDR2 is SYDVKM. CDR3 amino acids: CASSFLGVNEQYF. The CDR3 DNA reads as TGTGCCAGCAGTTTTCTCGGGGTTAACGAGCAGTACTTC.

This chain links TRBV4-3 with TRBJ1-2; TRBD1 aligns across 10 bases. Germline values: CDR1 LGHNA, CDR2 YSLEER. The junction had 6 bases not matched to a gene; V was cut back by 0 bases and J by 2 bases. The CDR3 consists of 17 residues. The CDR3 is CASSQDRLDRGNYGYTF. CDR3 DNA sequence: TGCGCCAGCAGCCAAGATCGATTGGACAGGGGGAACTATGGCTACACCTTC.